A single sample gave rise to the 4 T cell receptor beta chains below, sequenced in a study of blood T cell repertoires in COVID-19. Generated by immunoSEQ multiplex PCR, the TCRdb table keeps only in-frame clones and is missing some. The data show about 180,000 clones, under 90% seen once. Sequencing was done on a sample of peripheral blood. The receptor source for this set is a person aged 65-85 years with COVID-19, enrolled during active disease.

This clone appeared a single time. This rearrangement joins TRBV5-4 to TRBJ2-3, with D unclear. CDR1 and CDR2 (germline): SGHNT, YYREEE (reference sequence). V lost 2 bases, J lost 8 bases, and 9 bases lay in between. This CDR3 is 12 amino acids long. In DNA form, the CDR3 reads TGTGCCAGCAGCTTACCCGAGGTTACGCAGTATTTT. Its protein product is CASSLPEVTQYF.

The chain couples TRBV24-1 to TRBJ2-5; unclear D gene. In germline, CDR1 is KGHDR, CDR2 SFDVKD. The CDR3 has 15 amino acids. Trimming shortened V by 2 bases and J by 7 bases, and 16 bases separated the two germline ends. CDR3 sequence (DNA): TGTGCCACCAGTGATTACCGCCGTAATCCGGGGACCCAGTACTTC. Translation: CATSDYRRNPGTQYF.

The chain couples TRBV27 to TRBJ1-5; weak D call: TRBD1 (5 bases). This CDR3 has 15 amino acids. V lost 5 bases and J lost 5, with 16 bases in between. Per the germline V gene, CDR1 is MNHEY and CDR2 is SMNVEV (reference sequence). CDR3 amino acids: CASSPDRQLYQPQHF. The CDR3 DNA reads as TGTGCCAGCAGTCCAGACAGACAGCTCTATCAGCCCCAGCATTTT.

The CDR3 DNA sequence: TGTGCCAGTACCCGATCCCGGGAGGGAAACACCATATATTTT. It specifies CASTRSREGNTIYF. This chain connects TRBV7-2 to TRBJ1-3; D is undetermined. Trimming cost V 9 bases and J 4 bases, with 16 bases left between them. CDR1 SGHTA and CDR2 FQGNSA come from the germline V gene. This CDR3 is built from 14 residues. The full variable domain, completed using reference TRBV7-2 and TRBJ1-3, is GAGVSQSPSNKVTEKGKDVELRCDPISGHTALYWYRQSLGQGLEFLIYFQGNSAPDKSGLPSDRFSAERTGGSVSTLTIQRTQQEDSAVYLCASTRSREGNTIYFGEGSWLTVV.